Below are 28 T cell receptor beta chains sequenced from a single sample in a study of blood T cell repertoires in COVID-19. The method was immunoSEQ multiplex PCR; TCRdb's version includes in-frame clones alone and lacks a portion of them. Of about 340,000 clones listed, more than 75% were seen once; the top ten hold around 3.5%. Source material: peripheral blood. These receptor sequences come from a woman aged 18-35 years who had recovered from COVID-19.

The CDR3 nucleotides read TGTGCCAGCAGCTCCAGCGGGACAGGGTATTCACCCCTCCACTTT. This codes for CASSSSGTGYSPLHF. V gene TRBV7-2 combines with J gene TRBJ1-6; 9 bases are a match to TRBD1. V shed 4 bases and J 8 bases; nucleotides not matched to a gene: 6. CDR3 length: 15 residues. Germline lookup yields CDR1 SGHTA and CDR2 FQGNSA.

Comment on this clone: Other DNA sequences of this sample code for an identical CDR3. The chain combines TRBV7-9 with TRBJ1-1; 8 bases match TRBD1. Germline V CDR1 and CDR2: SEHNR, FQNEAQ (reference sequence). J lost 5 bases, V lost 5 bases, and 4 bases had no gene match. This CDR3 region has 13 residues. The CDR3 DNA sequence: TGTGCCAGCAGCGAACAGGGGGGGACTGAAGCTTTCTTT. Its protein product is CASSEQGGTEAFF.

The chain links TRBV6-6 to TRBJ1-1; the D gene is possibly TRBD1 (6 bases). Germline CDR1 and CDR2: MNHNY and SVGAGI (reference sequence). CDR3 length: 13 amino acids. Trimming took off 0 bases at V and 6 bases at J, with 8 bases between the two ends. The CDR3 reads CASSYSGAAEAFF. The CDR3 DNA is TGTGCCAGCAGTTACTCGGGGGCAGCTGAAGCTTTCTTT.

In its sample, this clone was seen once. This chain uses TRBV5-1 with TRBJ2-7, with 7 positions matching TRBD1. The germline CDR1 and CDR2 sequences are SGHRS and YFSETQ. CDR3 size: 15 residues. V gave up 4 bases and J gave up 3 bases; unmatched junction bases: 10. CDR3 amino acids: CASSITGTEIYEQYV. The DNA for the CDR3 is TGCGCCAGCAGCATAACGGGGACAGAGATCTACGAGCAGTACGTC.

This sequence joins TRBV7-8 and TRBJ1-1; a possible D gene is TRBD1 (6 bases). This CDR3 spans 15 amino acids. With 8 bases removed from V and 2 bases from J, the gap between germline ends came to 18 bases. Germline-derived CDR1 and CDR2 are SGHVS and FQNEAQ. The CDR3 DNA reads TGTGCCAGCCAGATGCACGGACAGATAAACACTGAAGCTTTCTTT. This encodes CASQMHGQINTEAFF.

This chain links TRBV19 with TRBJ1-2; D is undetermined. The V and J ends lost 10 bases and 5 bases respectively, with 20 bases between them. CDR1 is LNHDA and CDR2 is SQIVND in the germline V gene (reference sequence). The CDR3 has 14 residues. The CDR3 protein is CAKTGSNFAYGYTF. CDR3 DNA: TGTGCCAAGACCGGGTCCAACTTTGCTTATGGCTACACCTTC.

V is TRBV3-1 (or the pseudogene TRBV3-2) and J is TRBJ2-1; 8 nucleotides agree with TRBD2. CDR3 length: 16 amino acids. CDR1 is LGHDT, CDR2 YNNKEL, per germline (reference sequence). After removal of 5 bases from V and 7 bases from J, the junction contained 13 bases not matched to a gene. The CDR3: CASSDLRAGAGNEQFF. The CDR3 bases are TGTGCCAGCAGCGACCTTCGAGCGGGAGCTGGTAATGAGCAGTTCTTC.

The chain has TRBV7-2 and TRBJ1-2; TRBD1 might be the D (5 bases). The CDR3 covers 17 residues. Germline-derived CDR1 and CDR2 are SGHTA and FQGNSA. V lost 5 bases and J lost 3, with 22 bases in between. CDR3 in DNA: TGTGCCAGCAGCACGGAACTCAGAAGGGGATCTCACTATGGCTACACCTTC. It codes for CASSTELRRGSHYGYTF.

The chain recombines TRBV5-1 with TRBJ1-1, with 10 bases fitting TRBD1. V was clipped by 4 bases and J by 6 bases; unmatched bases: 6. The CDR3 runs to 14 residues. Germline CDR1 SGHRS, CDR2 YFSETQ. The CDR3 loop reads CASSRDRGESEAFF. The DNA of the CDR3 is TGCGCCAGCAGCCGGGACAGGGGAGAGTCTGAAGCTTTCTTT. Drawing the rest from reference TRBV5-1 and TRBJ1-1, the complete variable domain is KAGVTQTPRYLIKTRGQQVTLSCSPISGHRSVSWYQQTPGQGLQFLFEYFSETQRNKGNFPGRFSGRQFSNSRSEMNVSTLELGDSALYLCASSRDRGESEAFFGQGTRLTVV.

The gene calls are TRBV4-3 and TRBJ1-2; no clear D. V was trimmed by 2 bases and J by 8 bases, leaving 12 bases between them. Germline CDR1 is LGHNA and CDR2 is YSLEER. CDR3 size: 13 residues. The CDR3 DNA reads TGCGCCAGCAGCCAATCCTTAGGGAGGGGCTACACCTTC. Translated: CASSQSLGRGYTF.

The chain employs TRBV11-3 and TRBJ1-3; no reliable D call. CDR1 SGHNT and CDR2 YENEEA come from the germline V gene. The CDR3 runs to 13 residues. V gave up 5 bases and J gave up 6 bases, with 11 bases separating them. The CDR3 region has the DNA TGTGCCAGCAGCGGAGCATCGTTAAACACCATATATTTT. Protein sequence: CASSGASLNTIYF.

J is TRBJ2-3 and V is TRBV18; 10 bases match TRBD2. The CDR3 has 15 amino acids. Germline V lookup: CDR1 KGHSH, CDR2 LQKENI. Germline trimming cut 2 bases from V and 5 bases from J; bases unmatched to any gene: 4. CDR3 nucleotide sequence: TGTGCCAGCTCACCAACTAGCGGGAATTTAGATACGCAGTATTTT. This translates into CASSPTSGNLDTQYF.

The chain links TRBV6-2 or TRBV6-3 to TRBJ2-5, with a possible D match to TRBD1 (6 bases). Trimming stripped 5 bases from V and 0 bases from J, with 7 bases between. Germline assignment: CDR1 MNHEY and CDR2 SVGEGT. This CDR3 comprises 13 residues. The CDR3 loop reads CASSGQYQETQYF. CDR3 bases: TGTGCCAGCAGTGGACAGTACCAAGAGACCCAGTACTTC.

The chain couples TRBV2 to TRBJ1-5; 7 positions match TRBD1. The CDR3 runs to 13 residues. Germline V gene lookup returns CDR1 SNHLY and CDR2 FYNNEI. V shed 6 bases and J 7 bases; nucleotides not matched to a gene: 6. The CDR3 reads CASSSDRVQPQHF. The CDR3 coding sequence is TGTGCCAGCAGCTCAGACAGGGTCCAGCCCCAGCATTTT.

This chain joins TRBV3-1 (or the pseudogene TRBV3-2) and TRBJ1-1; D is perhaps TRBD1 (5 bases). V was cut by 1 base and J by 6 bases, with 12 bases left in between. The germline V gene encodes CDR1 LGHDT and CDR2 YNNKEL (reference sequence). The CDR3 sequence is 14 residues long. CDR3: CASSQVMTVAEAFF. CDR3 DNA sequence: TGTGCCAGCAGCCAAGTGATGACAGTCGCTGAAGCTTTCTTT.

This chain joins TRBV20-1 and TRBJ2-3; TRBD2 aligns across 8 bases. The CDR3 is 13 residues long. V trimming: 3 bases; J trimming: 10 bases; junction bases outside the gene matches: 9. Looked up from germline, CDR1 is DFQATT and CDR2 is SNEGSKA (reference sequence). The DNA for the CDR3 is TGCAGTGCTAGTCGGGGGGGCGACTCTGCGCAGTATTTT. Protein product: CSASRGGDSAQYF.

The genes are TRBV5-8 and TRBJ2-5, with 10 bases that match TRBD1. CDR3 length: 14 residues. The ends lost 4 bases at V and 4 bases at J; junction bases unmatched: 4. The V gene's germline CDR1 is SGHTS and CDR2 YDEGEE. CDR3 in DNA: TGTGCCAGCAGCCCGGGGACAGGGGTAGAGACCCAGTACTTC. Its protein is CASSPGTGVETQYF.

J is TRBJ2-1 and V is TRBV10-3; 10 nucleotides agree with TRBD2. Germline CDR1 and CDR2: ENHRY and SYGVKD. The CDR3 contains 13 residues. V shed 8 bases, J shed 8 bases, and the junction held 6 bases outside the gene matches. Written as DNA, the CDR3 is TGTGCCATCCTCAGCGGGAGGGACGATGAGCAGTTCTTC. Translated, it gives CAILSGRDDEQFF.

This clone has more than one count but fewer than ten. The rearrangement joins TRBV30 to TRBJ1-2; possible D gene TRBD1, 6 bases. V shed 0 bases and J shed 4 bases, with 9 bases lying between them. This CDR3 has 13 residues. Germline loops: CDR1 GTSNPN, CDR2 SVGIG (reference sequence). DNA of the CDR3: TGTGCCTGGAGTGTACAGGGAACCTATGGCTACACCTTC. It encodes CAWSVQGTYGYTF.

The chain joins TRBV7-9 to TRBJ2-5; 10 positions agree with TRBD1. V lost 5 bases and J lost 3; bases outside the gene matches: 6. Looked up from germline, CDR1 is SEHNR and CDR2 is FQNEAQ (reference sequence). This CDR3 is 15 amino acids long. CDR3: CASSPSGQGKETQYF. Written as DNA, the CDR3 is TGTGCCAGCAGCCCCTCGGGACAGGGGAAAGAGACCCAGTACTTC.

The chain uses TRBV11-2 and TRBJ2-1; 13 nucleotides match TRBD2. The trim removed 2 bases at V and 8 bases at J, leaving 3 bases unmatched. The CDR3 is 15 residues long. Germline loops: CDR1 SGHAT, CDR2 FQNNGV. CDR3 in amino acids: CASSLTSGRVHEQFF. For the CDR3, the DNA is TGTGCCAGCAGCTTAACTAGCGGGAGGGTACATGAGCAGTTCTTC. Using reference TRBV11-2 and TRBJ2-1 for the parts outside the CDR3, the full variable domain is EAGVAQSPRYKIIEKRQSVAFWCNPISGHATLYWYQQILGQGPKLLIQFQNNGVVDDSQLPKDRFSAERLKGVDSTLKIQPAKLEDSAVYLCASSLTSGRVHEQFFGPGTRLTVL.

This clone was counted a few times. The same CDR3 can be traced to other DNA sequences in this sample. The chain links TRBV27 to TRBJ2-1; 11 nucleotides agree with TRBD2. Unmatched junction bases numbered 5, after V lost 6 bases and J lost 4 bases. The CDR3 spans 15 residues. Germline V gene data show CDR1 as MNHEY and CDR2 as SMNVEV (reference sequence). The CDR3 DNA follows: TGTGCCAGCAGCCCCGGGACTAGCGGTTACAATGAGCAGTTCTTC. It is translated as CASSPGTSGYNEQFF.

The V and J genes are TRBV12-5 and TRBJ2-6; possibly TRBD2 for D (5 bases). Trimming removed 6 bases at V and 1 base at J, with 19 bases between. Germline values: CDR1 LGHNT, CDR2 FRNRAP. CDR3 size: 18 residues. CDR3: CASGGPQRVSSGANVLTF. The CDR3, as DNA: TGTGCTAGTGGCGGTCCCCAGAGGGTATCTTCTGGGGCCAACGTCCTGACTTTC. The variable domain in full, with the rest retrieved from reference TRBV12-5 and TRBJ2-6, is DARVTQTPRHKVTEMGQEVTMRCQPILGHNTVFWYRQTMMQGLELLAYFRNRAPLDDSGMPKDRFSAEMPDATLATLKIQPSEPRDSAVYFCASGGPQRVSSGANVLTFGAGSRLTVL.

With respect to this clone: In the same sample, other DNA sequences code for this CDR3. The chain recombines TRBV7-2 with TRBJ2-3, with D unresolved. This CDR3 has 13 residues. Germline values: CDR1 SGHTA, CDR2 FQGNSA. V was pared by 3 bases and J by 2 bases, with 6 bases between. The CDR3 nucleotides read TGTGCCAGCAGCTTTCCCTCCACAGATACGCAGTATTTT. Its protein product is CASSFPSTDTQYF.

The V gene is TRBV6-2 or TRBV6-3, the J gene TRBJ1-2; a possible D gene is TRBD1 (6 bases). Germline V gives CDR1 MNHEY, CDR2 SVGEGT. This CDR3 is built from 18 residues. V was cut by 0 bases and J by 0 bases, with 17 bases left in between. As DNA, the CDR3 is TGTGCCAGCAGTTACTCAGGCCCCGGACAGCCTACTAACTATGGCTACACCTTC. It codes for CASSYSGPGQPTNYGYTF.

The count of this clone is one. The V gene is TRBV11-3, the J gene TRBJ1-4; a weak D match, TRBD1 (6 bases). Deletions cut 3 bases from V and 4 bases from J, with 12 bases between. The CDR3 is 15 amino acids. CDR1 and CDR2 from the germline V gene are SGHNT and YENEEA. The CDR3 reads CASSLPRGNNEKLFF. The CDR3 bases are TGTGCCAGCAGCTTGCCCAGGGGTAATAATGAAAAACTGTTTTTT.

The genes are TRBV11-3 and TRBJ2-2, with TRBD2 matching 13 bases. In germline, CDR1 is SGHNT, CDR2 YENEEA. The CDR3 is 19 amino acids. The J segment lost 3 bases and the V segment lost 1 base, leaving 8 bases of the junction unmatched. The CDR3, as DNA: TGTGCCAGCAGCTTAGGAATACTAGCGGGAGGGTCCTACACCGGGGAGCTGTTTTTT. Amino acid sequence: CASSLGILAGGSYTGELFF.

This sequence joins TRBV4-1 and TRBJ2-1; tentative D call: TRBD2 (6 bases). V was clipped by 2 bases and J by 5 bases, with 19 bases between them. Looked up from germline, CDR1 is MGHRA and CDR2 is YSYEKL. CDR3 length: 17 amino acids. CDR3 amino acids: CASSQKNPSRGNNEQFF. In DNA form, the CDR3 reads TGCGCCAGCAGCCAAAAGAACCCCTCCCGGGGGAACAATGAGCAGTTCTTC.